Each of the 32 T cell receptor beta chains below was sequenced from the same sample in a study of identical twins. One entry per CDR3 protein, called by TCRdb with MiXCR from the 5' RACE reads. The sample consists of about 200,000 distinct CDR3 sequences, roughly a tenth of them appearing once. The sequencing input was memory (CD45RO+) T cells sorted from blood. The receptors were sampled from a woman aged 18-29 years in good health.

This rearrangement joins TRBV25-1 to TRBJ2-1; perhaps TRBD2 as D (7 bases). Germline V lookup: CDR1 MGHDK, CDR2 SYGVNS. The CDR3 has 15 amino acids. V was trimmed by 5 bases and J by 3 bases, leaving 14 bases between them. For the CDR3, the DNA is TGTGCCAGCAGTAAAAAGGGGGGGAGCTACAATGAGCAGTTCTTC. Translation: CASSKKGGSYNEQFF.

The genes are TRBV15 and TRBJ2-1; possibly TRBD1 for D (6 bases). The CDR3 sequence is 15 residues long. Germline V gene data show CDR1 as LNHNV and CDR2 as YYDKDF (reference sequence). V shed 0 bases and J shed 9 bases, with 15 bases lying between them. The CDR3 region is CATSRDPRTVGEQFF. For the CDR3, the DNA is TGTGCCACCAGCAGAGACCCCAGGACAGTCGGTGAGCAGTTCTTC. Filled out from reference TRBV15 and TRBJ2-1, the complete variable domain reads DAMVIQNPRYQVTQFGKPVTLSCSQTLNHNVMYWYQQKSSQAPKLLFHYYDKDFNNEADTPDNFQSRRPNTSFCFLDIRSPGLGDTAMYLCATSRDPRTVGEQFFGPGTRLTVL.

The J gene is TRBJ2-3, the V gene TRBV18; no definite D call. From germline, CDR1 is KGHSH and CDR2 LQKENI. The CDR3 contains 13 residues. V dropped 6 bases and J dropped 0 bases, with 7 bases sitting between them. The CDR3 sequence: CASSGMSTDTQYF. In DNA, the CDR3 is TGTGCCAGCTCGGGAATGAGCACAGATACGCAGTATTTT.

This clonotype has only a few counts. CDR3 nucleotide sequence: TGTGCCAGAAAACTAAAGGGAGGTCAGCCCCAGCATTTT. This sequence encodes CARKLKGGQPQHF. V is TRBV13 and J is TRBJ1-5; unclear D gene. There are 13 residues in the CDR3. V was clipped by 9 bases and J by 6 bases, with 15 bases between them. Per germline, CDR1 PRHDT and CDR2 FYEKMQ (reference sequence).

This clonotype was found once. The chain uses TRBV11-2 and TRBJ2-7; D is unclear. CDR1 and CDR2 (germline): SGHAT, FQNNGV. Trimming stripped 3 bases from V and 0 bases from J, with 9 bases between. This CDR3 is 14 amino acids long. As DNA, the CDR3 is TGTGCCAGCAGCTTGCAGGTCCGCTCCTACGAGCAGTACTTC. Translating gives CASSLQVRSYEQYF.

Only a few counts were recorded for this clonotype. The rearrangement joins TRBV27 to TRBJ2-7; TRBD1 matches at 10 bases. Germline CDR1 and CDR2: MNHEY and SMNVEV (reference sequence). V shed 7 bases and J 2 bases; nucleotides not matched to a gene: 8. This CDR3 is 15 amino acids long. The DNA of the CDR3 is TGTGCCAGCACCAGGCCGGGACAGGGGCCCTACGAGCAGTACTTC. This gives the protein CASTRPGQGPYEQYF.

There are a few counts of this clonotype. This rearrangement joins TRBV7-9 to TRBJ2-5; D gene uncertain. Trimming took 5 bases from V and 9 from J, leaving 22 bases between them. Germline V CDR1 and CDR2: SEHNR, FQNEAQ (reference sequence). CDR3 size: 15 residues. The CDR3 DNA reads TGTGCCAGCAGCACTCACAACTACGCCAGTGAGGCCCAGTACTTC. Protein sequence: CASSTHNYASEAQYF.

This clonotype occurred many times. The chain is built from TRBV20-1 and TRBJ2-2, with 7 bases identical to TRBD2. This CDR3 region has 15 residues. CDR1 and CDR2 from the germline V gene are DFQATT and SNEGSKA (reference sequence). Trimming at V came to 3 bases and at J to 4 bases, leaving 8 bases not matched to a gene. The CDR3 sequence: CSARSGTTTTGELFF. The CDR3 nucleotides read TGCAGTGCTAGGTCCGGGACTACAACCACCGGGGAGCTGTTTTTT.

The chain combines TRBV9 with TRBJ2-4, with a tentative D call TRBD2 (5 bases). The ends were cut back, 4 bases at V and 9 bases at J, with 14 bases in the middle. This CDR3 has 13 residues. The V gene's germline CDR1 is SGDLS and CDR2 YYNGEE. CDR3 DNA: TGTGCCAGCAGCCCCCCGTATCGGGGCATTCAGTACTTC. Protein product: CASSPPYRGIQYF.

This clonotype was counted between two and nine times. The genes are TRBV7-9 and TRBJ2-7, with D uncertain. The V and J ends lost 5 bases and 9 bases respectively, with 14 bases between them. CDR1 and CDR2 (germline): SEHNR, FQNEAQ (reference sequence). CDR3 length: 12 residues. The CDR3 DNA reads as TGTGCCAGCAGCCTTCTGACTGTTTTGCAGTACTTC. Translating it yields CASSLLTVLQYF.

The sample holds a few counts of this clonotype. This rearrangement joins TRBV19 to TRBJ2-4; no firm D call. From germline, CDR1 is LNHDA and CDR2 SQIVND (reference sequence). This CDR3 has 13 amino acids. V lost 7 bases to trimming and J lost 0 bases, with 7 bases between them. CDR3: CASKWTAKNIQYF. CDR3 nucleotide sequence: TGTGCCAGTAAGTGGACAGCCAAAAACATTCAGTACTTC.

This clonotype was recorded a few times. The rearrangement links TRBV28 to TRBJ2-3; D is perhaps TRBD2 (5 bases). Trimming shortened V by 7 bases and J by 3 bases, and 8 bases separated the two germline ends. The CDR3 sequence is 12 residues long. The germline V gene encodes CDR1 MDHEN and CDR2 SYDVKM. CDR3 nucleotides: TGTGCCAGCACCCGGGGAACAGATACGCAGTATTTT. Translating it yields CASTRGTDTQYF.

This chain connects TRBV7-8 to TRBJ2-7; maybe TRBD2 (6 bases). Germline V lookup: CDR1 SGHVS, CDR2 FQNEAQ. The CDR3 has 13 residues. Trimming pared 5 bases from V and 3 bases from J, leaving 11 bases between. For the CDR3, the DNA is TGTGCCAGCAGCATGGGACTTTTCTACGAGCAGTACTTC. Its protein is CASSMGLFYEQYF. Complete variable domain (other parts from reference TRBV7-8 and TRBJ2-7): GAGVSQSPRYKVAKRGQDVALRCDPISGHVSLFWYQQALGQGPEFLTYFQNEAQLDKSGLPSDRFFAERPEGSVSTLKIQRTQQEDSAVYLCASSMGLFYEQYFGPGTRLTVT.

This chain links TRBV5-1 with TRBJ2-7; D may correspond to TRBD1 or TRBD2 (5 bases each). Germline CDR1 reads SGHRS; CDR2 reads YFSETQ. The CDR3 is made up of 15 amino acids. The ends were cut back, 4 bases at V and 2 bases at J, with 16 bases in the middle. CDR3 sequence reads: CASSPGRALTYEQYF. The CDR3 DNA sequence: TGCGCCAGCAGCCCGGGACGGGCTTTGACCTACGAGCAGTACTTC. The entire variable domain, with the rest obtained from reference TRBV5-1 and TRBJ2-7, is as follows: KAGVTQTPRYLIKTRGQQVTLSCSPISGHRSVSWYQQTPGQGLQFLFEYFSETQRNKGNFPGRFSGRQFSNSRSEMNVSTLELGDSALYLCASSPGRALTYEQYFGPGTRLTVT.

In its sample, this clonotype was seen many times. The chain couples TRBV27 to TRBJ2-3; D is perhaps TRBD2 (7 bases). The length of the CDR3 is 16 residues. The V gene's germline CDR1 is MNHEY and CDR2 SMNVEV (reference sequence). Deletions cut 7 bases from V and 0 bases from J, with 17 bases between. The CDR3 region is CASTRIPGGSTDTQYF. Here the CDR3 DNA reads TGTGCCAGCACCCGAATACCGGGGGGCAGCACAGATACGCAGTATTTT.

The J gene is TRBJ2-7, the V gene TRBV29-1; D is unclear. The CDR3 totals 15 residues. Germline values: CDR1 SQVTM, CDR2 ANQGSEA. The V and J ends lost 2 bases and 6 bases respectively, with 20 bases between them. This chain's CDR3 is CSVEPPSSGIREQYF. In DNA, the CDR3 is TGCAGCGTTGAACCCCCTTCATCCGGAATTCGCGAGCAGTACTTC.

CDR3 nucleotide sequence: TGTGCCATCAGTGGACTAGCGGCAAACAGCTCCTACGAGCAGTACTTC. Translated: CAISGLAANSSYEQYF. The rearrangement joins TRBV10-3 to TRBJ2-7; TRBD2 matches at 9 bases. Unmatched junction bases numbered 7, after V lost 4 bases and J lost 0 bases. The CDR3 consists of 16 residues. Germline V gives CDR1 ENHRY, CDR2 SYGVKD.

This clonotype was seen only a few times. This sequence joins TRBV6-5 and TRBJ1-5; TRBD1 matches at 10 bases. The CDR3 is 16 residues long. Germline-derived CDR1 and CDR2 are MNHEY and SVGAGI. V lost 0 bases and J lost 4; bases outside the gene matches: 3. The CDR3 coding sequence is TGTGCCAGCAGTTACTCGGGACAGGGGAATAATCAGCCCCAGCATTTT. As protein: CASSYSGQGNNQPQHF.

This clonotype appeared a few times. The chain uses TRBV27 and TRBJ2-7; TRBD1 agrees at 11 bases. Germline CDR1 and CDR2: MNHEY and SMNVEV (reference sequence). J was trimmed by 4 bases and V by 4 bases; bases with no gene match: 6. CDR3 length equals 15 residues. The CDR3 here is CASSSPGTGGYEQYF. The CDR3 region has the DNA TGTGCCAGCAGTTCCCCCGGGACAGGGGGTTACGAGCAGTACTTC.

This clonotype was picked up a small number of times. The chain couples TRBV10-3 to TRBJ1-5; 10 nucleotides agree with TRBD1. This CDR3 has 14 amino acids. Germline loops: CDR1 ENHRY, CDR2 SYGVKD. The trim removed 5 bases at V and 7 bases at J, leaving 5 bases unmatched. CDR3 in amino acids: CAISRDRGVQPQHF. The CDR3 bases are TGTGCCATCAGTAGGGACAGGGGTGTCCAGCCCCAGCATTTT.

This chain joins TRBV7-8 and TRBJ2-3; D ambiguous. The CDR3 spans 12 residues. The germline gives CDR1 SGHVS, CDR2 FQNEAQ. V dropped 3 bases and J dropped 6 bases, with 7 bases sitting between them. The CDR3: CASSFLLDTQYF. The CDR3 DNA follows: TGTGCCAGCAGCTTCCTTTTGGATACGCAGTATTTT.

This clonotype was seen more than once but under ten times. The rearrangement links TRBV5-1 to TRBJ2-7; 8 bases are a match to TRBD1. Germline CDR1 SGHRS, CDR2 YFSETQ. With 4 bases clipped from V and 6 bases from J, the junction kept 6 bases outside the gene matches. The CDR3 length is 13 residues. The CDR3 coding sequence is TGCGCCAGCAGCGCCGGACAGGGTCTCGAGCAGTACTTC. Protein sequence: CASSAGQGLEQYF. Full variable domain (outside the CDR3, taken from reference TRBV5-1 and TRBJ2-7): KAGVTQTPRYLIKTRGQQVTLSCSPISGHRSVSWYQQTPGQGLQFLFEYFSETQRNKGNFPGRFSGRQFSNSRSEMNVSTLELGDSALYLCASSAGQGLEQYFGPGTRLTVT.

The chain recombines TRBV10-3 with TRBJ2-3, with TRBD2 identical over 13 bases. CDR3 length: 14 residues. With V trimmed by 6 bases and J by 10 bases, 7 bases remained unmatched. The germline V gene has CDR1 ENHRY and CDR2 SYGVKD. The CDR3 here is CAISGTSGAGAQYF. The CDR3 bases are TGTGCCATCAGCGGGACTAGCGGGGCTGGGGCGCAGTATTTT.

In this sample, this clonotype turned up a few times. The V call is TRBV7-9, the J call TRBJ1-1; D call uncertain. The germline CDR1 and CDR2 sequences are SEHNR and FQNEAQ (reference sequence). V gave up 3 bases and J gave up 6 bases, with 5 bases separating them. The CDR3 consists of 11 residues. The CDR3 nucleotides are TGTGCCAGCAGCTTGACGGCTGAAGCTTTCTTT. It codes for CASSLTAEAFF.

This clonotype was picked up many times. The rearrangement joins TRBV15 to TRBJ1-5; no firm D call. Per the germline V gene, CDR1 is LNHNV and CDR2 is YYDKDF (reference sequence). The CDR3 runs to 14 residues. V gave up 5 bases and J gave up 2 bases, with 10 bases separating them. CDR3: CATSFAGGNQPQHF. DNA for the CDR3: TGTGCCACCAGCTTCGCTGGAGGCAATCAGCCCCAGCATTTT. Full variable domain (outside the CDR3, taken from reference TRBV15 and TRBJ1-5): DAMVIQNPRYQVTQFGKPVTLSCSQTLNHNVMYWYQQKSSQAPKLLFHYYDKDFNNEADTPDNFQSRRPNTSFCFLDIRSPGLGDTAMYLCATSFAGGNQPQHFGDGTRLSIL.

The gene calls are TRBV7-9 and TRBJ2-7; TRBD2 aligns across 12 bases. The ends lost 2 bases at V and 7 bases at J; junction bases unmatched: 3. Germline V gene lookup returns CDR1 SEHNR and CDR2 FQNEAQ (reference sequence). The CDR3 is 14 amino acids. CDR3 bases: TGTGCCAGCAGCTTACTAGCGGGGGGGTTGGAGCAGTACTTC. As protein: CASSLLAGGLEQYF.

This clonotype came up a few times. The rearrangement uses TRBV5-1 and TRBJ2-5, with unresolved D. The germline V gene has CDR1 SGHRS and CDR2 YFSETQ. CDR3 length: 15 amino acids. The V and J ends lost 3 bases and 5 bases respectively, with 17 bases between them. The CDR3 DNA reads TGCGCCAGCAGCTCTCCTGGCGTTGTCGGGGAGACCCAGTACTTC. This encodes CASSSPGVVGETQYF.

The chain has TRBV5-1 and TRBJ2-3; unclear D gene. Trimming left V 2 bases short and J 3 bases short, with 10 bases between. This CDR3 region has 14 residues. In germline, CDR1 is SGHRS, CDR2 YFSETQ. CDR3 nucleotide sequence: TGCGCCAGCAGCTTTGGAGAGAGAACAGATACGCAGTATTTT. It encodes CASSFGERTDTQYF.

This clonotype was seen only a few times. This rearrangement joins TRBV5-1 to TRBJ2-3, with D tentatively TRBD1 (5 bases). Germline CDR1 SGHRS, CDR2 YFSETQ. The CDR3 runs 15 residues. V shed 6 bases and J shed 4 bases, with 18 bases lying between them. The CDR3 coding sequence is TGCGCCAGCACGCTAAAATCAGGGAACCCAGATACGCAGTATTTT. This encodes CASTLKSGNPDTQYF.

There are many counts of this clonotype. This chain connects TRBV10-1 to TRBJ2-2; tentatively, D is TRBD1 (5 bases). This CDR3 spans 17 amino acids. Germline V gives CDR1 WNHNN, CDR2 SYGVQD (reference sequence). With 3 bases removed from V and 6 bases from J, the gap between germline ends came to 20 bases. This chain's CDR3 is CASSELNRPGKAGELFF. The CDR3 DNA follows: TGCGCCAGCAGTGAACTAAACCGCCCAGGGAAAGCCGGGGAGCTGTTTTTT.

The chain combines TRBV20-1 with TRBJ2-3; 8 bases agree with TRBD1. This CDR3 contains 13 residues. CDR1 and CDR2 from the germline V gene are DFQATT and SNEGSKA (reference sequence). The V and J ends lost 4 bases and 5 bases, in that order; junction bases with no gene match: 5. CDR3 in amino acids: CSATRQGRDTQYF. The CDR3 DNA is TGCAGTGCTACAAGACAGGGGAGAGATACGCAGTATTTT.

The V and J genes are TRBV25-1 and TRBJ2-3; 8 positions agree with TRBD2. Germline CDR1 is MGHDK and CDR2 is SYGVNS. The length of the CDR3 is 13 residues. The CDR3, as DNA: TGTGCAGTCAGCGGGAGCGGGCCAGATACGCAGTATTTT. It is translated as CAVSGSGPDTQYF.